The next 19 T cell receptor beta chains were all read from a single sample in a study of cytomegalovirus exposure and HLA in healthy donors (dated by TCRdb to about 2017). Library method: the immunoSEQ multiplex PCR assay. For the multiplex PCR, a mixture combining 60 forward primers for TCR Vbeta segments and 13 reverse primers for TCR Jbeta segments was used. TCRdb holds this immuneACCESS table with in-frame rearrangements only. Some clones are missing; in checked studies, unresolved V genes explain under half, and the rest has no known cause. The sample data list under 200,000 clones, and 85% of these were observed just once. The top ten clones comprise over 2% of the sample. Specimen: PBMCs. All receptors derive from a woman aged 50 to 60 in good health and CMV-seronegative.

This clone was found a few times. This chain connects TRBV18 to TRBJ1-4, with 9 bases identical to TRBD1. This CDR3 has 17 amino acids. J gave up 5 bases and V 2 bases, and 9 bases lay outside the gene matches. Germline lookup yields CDR1 KGHSH and CDR2 LQKENI. The DNA for the CDR3 is TGTGCCAGCTCACCATCCCGGGACAGGGACCGGAATGAAAAACTGTTTTTT. It codes for CASSPSRDRDRNEKLFF.

The chain has TRBV5-4 and TRBJ2-7; 8 bases map to TRBD1. Germline values: CDR1 SGHNT, CDR2 YYREEE (reference sequence). This CDR3 is 14 amino acids long. J was trimmed by 4 bases and V by 2 bases; bases with no gene match: 5. CDR3 DNA: TGTGCCAGCAGCTTTACGCAGGGGGCTTACGAGCAGTACTTC. Protein: CASSFTQGAYEQYF.

This rearrangement joins TRBV6-1 to TRBJ2-1; D is perhaps TRBD2 (6 bases). The CDR3 has 12 amino acids. CDR1 and CDR2 (germline): MNHNS, SASEGT. The V end lost 2 bases, the J end lost 12 bases, and 11 bases lay between the germline ends. DNA for the CDR3: TGTGCCAGCAGTGAATCTCGGACTACGCAGTTCTTC. Translated: CASSESRTTQFF.

The rearrangement links TRBV18 to TRBJ2-5, with 8 bases that match TRBD1. This CDR3 has 14 amino acids. The germline V gene encodes CDR1 KGHSH and CDR2 LQKENI. J gave up 2 bases and V 6 bases, and 5 bases lay outside the gene matches. The CDR3 is CASSHGTGQETQYF. In nucleotides, the CDR3 is TGTGCCAGCTCTCACGGGACAGGTCAAGAGACCCAGTACTTC.

The J gene is TRBJ2-5, the V gene TRBV28; D perhaps matches TRBD2 (5 bases). Gene TRBJ2-7 matches the end of the DNA better, so the J call may be wrong. The CDR3 is 14 residues long. CDR1 and CDR2 (germline): MDHEN, SYDVKM. The CDR3 here is CASVRAGPPYEQYF. DNA for the CDR3: TGTGCCAGCGTGCGGGCAGGCCCTCCCTACGAGCAGTACTTC.

The genes are TRBV7-9 and TRBJ2-7, with 10 bases identical to TRBD2. Germline trimming cut 3 bases from V and 7 bases from J; bases unmatched to any gene: 9. The V gene's germline CDR1 is SEHNR and CDR2 FQNEAQ (reference sequence). The CDR3 length is 15 residues. The DNA of the CDR3 is TGTGCCAGCAGCTTTCGAACTAGCGGGAAGGGGGAGCAGTACTTC. Its translation: CASSFRTSGKGEQYF.

There are a few counts of this clone. This sequence joins TRBV5-1 and TRBJ2-7; 12 nucleotides match TRBD1. Germline V CDR1 and CDR2: SGHRS, YFSETQ. V shed 4 bases and J 2 bases; nucleotides not matched to a gene: 4. CDR3 size: 15 residues. DNA of the CDR3: TGCGCCAGCAGCCGGGGACAGGGGGCTACCTACGAGCAGTACTTC. Amino acids: CASSRGQGATYEQYF.

This rearrangement joins TRBV2 to TRBJ1-5; D remains ambiguous. V was trimmed by 3 bases and J by 6 bases, leaving 12 bases between them. Looked up from germline, CDR1 is SNHLY and CDR2 is FYNNEI. CDR3 length: 14 amino acids. This chain's CDR3 is CASSDGRVGQPQHF. The CDR3, as DNA: TGTGCCAGCAGTGATGGGAGGGTAGGTCAGCCCCAGCATTTT.

This CDR3 reads CASSQEIGGNTGELFF. CDR3 DNA: TGCGCCAGCAGCCAAGAAATCGGGGGAAACACCGGGGAGCTGTTTTTT. The chain is built from TRBV4-1 and TRBJ2-2, with a weak D call TRBD2 (6 bases). This CDR3 spans 16 amino acids. V lost 0 bases and J lost 2, with 10 bases in between. Germline V gives CDR1 MGHRA, CDR2 YSYEKL.

The chain combines TRBV7-2 with TRBJ2-7; 15 bases fit TRBD2. The V gene's germline CDR1 is SGHTA and CDR2 FQGNSA. Trimming at V came to 4 bases and at J to 5 bases, leaving 15 bases not matched to a gene. CDR3 length: 19 amino acids. For the CDR3, the DNA is TGTGCCAGCAGCTCACTAGGGGTAGGGACTAGCGGGAGGATCCACGAGCAGTACTTC. Encoded protein: CASSSLGVGTSGRIHEQYF.

J is TRBJ2-7 and V is TRBV5-1, with 8 bases identical to TRBD2. Germline V gives CDR1 SGHRS, CDR2 YFSETQ. V was pared by 6 bases and J by 2 bases, with 10 bases of the junction left unmatched. The CDR3 spans 15 residues. Written as DNA, the CDR3 is TGCGCCAGCACCCCCGCCGTAGCGGGACCCTACGAGCAGTACTTC. Protein sequence: CASTPAVAGPYEQYF.

This chain joins TRBV30 and TRBJ1-3; no firm D call. The V end was cut by 0 bases, the J end by 1 base, with 10 bases between. Germline values: CDR1 GTSNPN, CDR2 SVGIG (reference sequence). The CDR3 length is 15 residues. CDR3 loop: CAWSVVRDSGNTIYF. CDR3 DNA: TGTGCCTGGAGTGTAGTCCGGGATTCTGGAAACACCATATATTTT.

As for this clone: The same CDR3 can be traced to other DNA sequences in this sample. V gene TRBV27 combines with J gene TRBJ1-2, with TRBD1 matching 10 bases. Germline V gene sequence: CDR1 MNHEY, CDR2 SMNVEV (reference sequence). The junction had 5 bases not matched to a gene; V was cut back by 3 bases and J by 4 bases. The CDR3 sequence is 15 residues long. The CDR3 sequence is CASSFGTGEAYGYTF. The CDR3, as DNA: TGTGCCAGCAGTTTTGGGACAGGGGAGGCCTATGGCTACACCTTC.

This chain connects TRBV28 to TRBJ2-7; TRBD1 agrees at 7 bases. The germline V gene has CDR1 MDHEN and CDR2 SYDVKM. The CDR3 has 14 residues. V gave up 4 bases and J gave up 7 bases; unmatched junction bases: 10. This CDR3 reads CASSSGTAPREQYF. CDR3 coding DNA: TGTGCCAGCAGTTCCGGGACAGCTCCTAGAGAGCAGTACTTC.

The chain recombines TRBV10-3 with TRBJ2-5; 8 bases line up with TRBD2. Germline values: CDR1 ENHRY, CDR2 SYGVKD. J gave up 4 bases and V 3 bases, and 7 bases lay outside the gene matches. The CDR3 runs to 15 residues. The CDR3 spells CAISEGPAGAETQYF. DNA of the CDR3: TGTGCCATCAGTGAAGGCCCAGCGGGAGCAGAGACCCAGTACTTC.

The genes are TRBV7-9 and TRBJ2-7; 9 nucleotides align to TRBD1. The CDR3 totals 14 residues. Germline loops: CDR1 SEHNR, CDR2 FQNEAQ (reference sequence). V shed 4 bases and J 7 bases; nucleotides not matched to a gene: 8. CDR3 residues: CASSSKGQGYEQYF. The CDR3 DNA reads TGTGCCAGCAGCTCCAAAGGACAGGGGTATGAGCAGTACTTC.

The chain joins TRBV6-1 to TRBJ2-1, with 8 bases that match TRBD2. V lost 2 bases, J lost 7 bases, and 13 bases stayed unmatched. The CDR3 consists of 17 residues. Per the germline V gene, CDR1 is MNHNS and CDR2 is SASEGT. The CDR3 is CASSEWSLSGRSNEQFF. Written as DNA, the CDR3 is TGTGCCAGCAGTGAATGGTCCCTGAGCGGGAGATCGAATGAGCAGTTCTTC.

The sample holds a few counts of this clone. This sequence joins TRBV27 and TRBJ1-5; 10 bases map to TRBD1. J gave up 4 bases and V 2 bases, and 11 bases lay outside the gene matches. Germline-derived CDR1 and CDR2 are MNHEY and SMNVEV (reference sequence). CDR3 size: 18 residues. The CDR3 nucleotides read TGTGCCAGCAGTTTAGACGGGACAGGGGAGGGGCCGAATCAGCCCCAGCATTTT. Encoded protein: CASSLDGTGEGPNQPQHF.

The chain joins TRBV5-8 to TRBJ1-1; maybe TRBD1 (6 bases). This CDR3 contains 16 residues. Germline assignment: CDR1 SGHTS and CDR2 YDEGEE. Between the trimmed V and J ends, which lost 1 base and 6 bases, there was a span of 19 bases. The CDR3 DNA reads TGTGCCAGCAGCTTGTCTCGGGGGGCCCGGGGGGCTGAAGCTTTCTTT. Encoded protein: CASSLSRGARGAEAFF.